These 31 T cell receptor beta chains were sequenced from one sample in a study of regulatory and conventional T cells in RAG deficiency. Data came from immunoSEQ multiplex PCR; TCRdb stores just in-frame clones and leaves some out. The sample lists 21,000 or so clones, 90% to 95% occurring once. Conventional CD4+ T cells were sorted from blood as CD25-low CD127-high cells. This sample was also put to use in a study of regulatory T cells. That report adds: The primer mix had 52 TRBV and 13 TRBJ primers.

Sequences were obtained from CD4+ T cells sorted from blood. These receptors were collected from a human donor in good health.

The rearrangement joins TRBV9 to TRBJ2-5; 7 bases fit TRBD1. Germline-derived CDR1 and CDR2 are SGDLS and YYNGEE. The CDR3 consists of 14 residues. V shed 2 bases and J 7 bases; nucleotides not matched to a gene: 8. The DNA of the CDR3 is TGTGCCAGCAGCGTTGAGGACAGGTTGGCGACCCAGTACTTC. It codes for CASSVEDRLATQYF. Together with reference TRBV9 and TRBJ2-5, the CDR3 gives the full variable domain: DSGVTQTPKHLITATGQRVTLRCSPRSGDLSVYWYQQSLDQGLQFLIQYYNGEERAKGNILERFSAQQFPDLHSELNLSSLELGDSALYFCASSVEDRLATQYFGPGTRLLVL.

The CDR3 is CASSPLAASTDTQYF. In DNA, the CDR3 is TGTGCCAGCTCACCTCTAGCGGCTAGCACAGATACGCAGTATTTT. The chain is built from TRBV18 and TRBJ2-3; 7 bases are shared with TRBD2. The CDR3 runs to 15 residues. The germline V gene encodes CDR1 KGHSH and CDR2 LQKENI. J was trimmed by 0 bases and V by 3 bases; bases with no gene match: 3.

The rearrangement joins TRBV4-1 to TRBJ2-7, with D perhaps matching TRBD2 (5 bases). The CDR3 totals 15 residues. Trimming pared 1 base from V and 0 bases from J, leaving 10 bases between. Germline lookup yields CDR1 MGHRA and CDR2 YSYEKL. CDR3 sequence (DNA): TGCGCCAGCAGCCAAGGAGAAGGGAGCTCCTACGAGCAGTACTTC. Its protein is CASSQGEGSSYEQYF.

The chain recombines TRBV28 with TRBJ2-4; 8 bases align to TRBD2. The germline V gene has CDR1 MDHEN and CDR2 SYDVKM. With 7 bases clipped from V and 2 bases from J, the junction kept 22 bases outside the gene matches. The CDR3 has 20 amino acids. The CDR3 nucleotides are TGTGCCAGCACCCCCCCACGGAGCGGGAGTTTCTCTCCGTCCAAAAACATTCAGTACTTC. Translating gives CASTPPRSGSFSPSKNIQYF.

This clone occurred once. This chain joins TRBV19 and TRBJ2-2, with D tentatively TRBD1 (5 bases). The V end was cut by 4 bases, the J end by 2 bases, with 11 bases between. The CDR3 extends over 15 amino acids. Germline V lookup: CDR1 LNHDA, CDR2 SQIVND (reference sequence). The CDR3 loop is CASSTLTDNTGELFF. CDR3 nucleotide sequence: TGTGCCAGTAGTACTTTGACAGATAACACCGGGGAGCTGTTTTTT.

In its sample, this clone was seen once. This chain uses TRBV29-1 with TRBJ2-1; no clear D. The V end lost 8 bases, the J end lost 3 bases, and 20 bases lay between the germline ends. CDR3 length equals 15 residues. Per the germline V gene, CDR1 is SQVTM and CDR2 is ANQGSEA. As DNA, the CDR3 is TGCAGCTCCGGTAGCCGACCTTCAGGCTACAATGAGCAGTTCTTC. Protein product: CSSGSRPSGYNEQFF.

The gene calls are TRBV28 and TRBJ2-7; D is perhaps TRBD2 (6 bases). V dropped 5 bases and J dropped 6 bases, with 17 bases sitting between them. Germline V lookup: CDR1 MDHEN, CDR2 SYDVKM. The CDR3 has 14 amino acids. This CDR3 reads CASSPRDSAREQYF. The CDR3 coding sequence is TGTGCCAGCAGTCCCCGGGACTCAGCGCGCGAGCAGTACTTC.

In DNA, the CDR3 is TGTGCCAGCACCCTCAGGGCAGGGAGAAACACCATATATTTT. It translates to CASTLRAGRNTIYF. The chain couples TRBV6-6 to TRBJ1-3, with a possible D match to TRBD1 (5 bases). This CDR3 is 14 amino acids long. V was shortened by 7 bases and J by 5 bases, with 15 bases between the two germline ends. The germline V gene encodes CDR1 MNHNY and CDR2 SVGAGI (reference sequence).

The chain combines TRBV19 with TRBJ1-2; possibly TRBD1 for D (5 bases). V was pared by 7 bases and J by 3 bases, with 18 bases between. Germline assignment: CDR1 LNHDA and CDR2 SQIVND (reference sequence). CDR3 size: 15 residues. As DNA, the CDR3 is TGTGCCAGTACCGGGGCAGGTTATACGGACTATGGCTACACCTTC. It encodes CASTGAGYTDYGYTF.

The chain links TRBV18 to TRBJ2-5; 10 bases are shared with TRBD1. Trimming removed 3 bases from V and 3 bases from J; junction bases left unmatched: 1. This CDR3 region has 14 residues. The germline V gene encodes CDR1 KGHSH and CDR2 LQKENI. CDR3 sequence reads: CASSPGQGKETQYF. CDR3 in DNA: TGTGCCAGCTCACCGGGACAGGGGAAAGAGACCCAGTACTTC.

The rearrangement links TRBV15 to TRBJ2-5; D gene unclear. The CDR3 is made up of 14 amino acids. Germline CDR1 LNHNV, CDR2 YYDKDF (reference sequence). Trimming pared 6 bases from V and 4 bases from J, leaving 15 bases between. The CDR3 region is CATSTNVLGETQYF. For the CDR3, the DNA is TGTGCCACCAGTACTAATGTTCTCGGAGAGACCCAGTACTTC.

The J gene is TRBJ2-2, the V gene TRBV5-1; the match to TRBD1 covers 9 bases. The germline CDR1 and CDR2 sequences are SGHRS and YFSETQ. V was clipped by 0 bases and J by 0 bases; unmatched bases: 0. The CDR3 sequence is 16 residues long. CDR3: CASSLGTGANTGELFF. The DNA of the CDR3 is TGCGCCAGCAGCTTGGGGACAGGGGCGAACACCGGGGAGCTGTTTTTT.

J is TRBJ2-5 and V is TRBV10-2; 8 bases are shared with TRBD2. The CDR3 totals 13 residues. Germline trimming cut 10 bases from V and 3 bases from J; bases unmatched to any gene: 7. The germline gives CDR1 WSHSY, CDR2 SAAADI. The CDR3 coding sequence is TGCGCCACTTCCGGGACTAGTAAAGAGACCCAGTACTTC. Protein product: CATSGTSKETQYF.

The chain combines TRBV7-9 with TRBJ1-1, with a weak D call TRBD1 (5 bases). This CDR3 is built from 17 residues. Germline CDR1 SEHNR, CDR2 FQNEAQ (reference sequence). V lost 5 bases, J lost 1 base, and 20 bases lay in between. This CDR3 is CASSPTWTLKGNTEAFF. The CDR3, as DNA: TGTGCCAGCAGCCCTACCTGGACACTCAAAGGGAACACTGAAGCTTTCTTT. The full variable domain, completed using reference TRBV7-9 and TRBJ1-1, is DTGVSQNPRHKITKRGQNVTFRCDPISEHNRLYWYRQTLGQGPEFLTYFQNEAQLEKSRLLSDRFSAERPKGSFSTLEIQRTEQGDSAMYLCASSPTWTLKGNTEAFFGQGTRLTVV.

This rearrangement joins TRBV18 to TRBJ1-4; D is unresolved. Trimming pared 5 bases from V and 5 bases from J, leaving 9 bases between. The CDR3 has 13 amino acids. Germline CDR1 is KGHSH and CDR2 is LQKENI. In DNA, the CDR3 is TGTGCCAGCTCAGCAGGTTTAAATGAAAAACTGTTTTTT. As protein: CASSAGLNEKLFF.

The chain carries TRBV5-1 and TRBJ1-3; perhaps TRBD1 as D (6 bases). Germline-derived CDR1 and CDR2 are SGHRS and YFSETQ. The CDR3 contains 15 residues. Trimming took 3 bases from V and 9 from J, leaving 19 bases between them. In nucleotides, the CDR3 is TGCGCCAGCAGCTCCCCAGGGGAAGAGTCGGGCACCATATATTTT. Protein product: CASSSPGEESGTIYF.

The V call is TRBV16, the J call TRBJ2-2; unclear D gene. The CDR3 sequence is 16 residues long. V was trimmed by 0 bases and J by 4 bases, leaving 12 bases between them. Germline values: CDR1 KGHSY, CDR2 FQNENV. CDR3 DNA: TGTGCCAGCAGCCAATCGAGTGGATCTCTCACCGGGGAGCTGTTTTTT. It encodes CASSQSSGSLTGELFF.

The chain combines TRBV28 with TRBJ1-2; possible D gene TRBD1, 5 bases. Germline V gene data show CDR1 as MDHEN and CDR2 as SYDVKM. CDR3 length: 16 residues. Trimming stripped 3 bases from V and 7 bases from J, with 21 bases between. The CDR3 DNA is TGTGCCAGCAGTTTTGGGGGAGTGAGGGGCAGTGGTGGCTACACCTTC. Translating gives CASSFGGVRGSGGYTF.

The chain uses TRBV4-2 and TRBJ2-1, with D maybe TRBD2 (6 bases). The V end was cut by 8 bases, the J end by 3 bases, with 14 bases between. The length of the CDR3 is 14 residues. Per the germline V gene, CDR1 is LGHNA and CDR2 is YNFKEQ. The CDR3 loop is CASGYGGGYNEQFF. The CDR3 DNA reads TGTGCCAGCGGCTATGGGGGAGGCTACAATGAGCAGTTCTTC.

V gene TRBV29-1 combines with J gene TRBJ1-1; no definite D call. The length of the CDR3 is 11 residues. The V end was cut by 7 bases, the J end by 0 bases, with 6 bases between. Germline CDR1 is SQVTM and CDR2 is ANQGSEA. In DNA form, the CDR3 reads TGCAGCGCTGAGTTGAACACTGAAGCTTTCTTT. Its translation: CSAELNTEAFF. The variable domain in full, with the rest retrieved from reference TRBV29-1 and TRBJ1-1, is SAVISQKPSRDICQRGTSLTIQCQVDSQVTMMFWYRQQPGQSLTLIATANQGSEATYESGFVIDKFPISRPNLTFSTLTVSNMSPEDSSIYLCSAELNTEAFFGQGTRLTVV.

The rearrangement links TRBV7-9 to TRBJ1-2; possible D gene TRBD1, 5 bases. Germline CDR1 SEHNR, CDR2 FQNEAQ (reference sequence). Deletions cut 9 bases from V and 8 bases from J, with 19 bases between. The CDR3 is 13 residues long. CDR3 region: CARAPLSEGGYTF. As DNA, the CDR3 is TGTGCCAGGGCGCCTTTGAGCGAGGGGGGCTACACCTTC.

The CDR3 nucleotides read TGCGCCAGCAGCTTGGACAGAGCAACTAATGAAAAACTGTTTTTT. Its protein is CASSLDRATNEKLFF. The chain employs TRBV5-1 and TRBJ1-4, with D uncertain. This CDR3 has 15 amino acids. V gave up 0 bases and J gave up 0 bases, with 6 bases separating them. The germline gives CDR1 SGHRS, CDR2 YFSETQ.

This clone came up once. DNA of the CDR3: TGTGCCAGCAGTTACTCCCAGGGGATTGGAGACAATGAGCAGTTCTTC. It codes for CASSYSQGIGDNEQFF. The chain employs TRBV6-5 and TRBJ2-1, with a possible D match to TRBD1 (6 bases). V was shortened by 0 bases and J by 5 bases, with 14 bases between the two germline ends. Per the germline V gene, CDR1 is MNHEY and CDR2 is SVGAGI. This CDR3 spans 16 amino acids.

The chain couples TRBV6-5 to TRBJ1-5; D remains unclear. V shed 6 bases and J shed 0 bases, with 12 bases lying between them. The germline gives CDR1 MNHEY, CDR2 SVGAGI. CDR3 length: 15 amino acids. The CDR3 DNA is TGTGCCAGCAGGCAAAATTGGCCTAGCAATCAGCCCCAGCATTTT. Its translation: CASRQNWPSNQPQHF.

The chain recombines TRBV11-3 with TRBJ2-7; 9 nucleotides align to TRBD2. The germline V gene encodes CDR1 SGHNT and CDR2 YENEEA. With V trimmed by 4 bases and J by 2 bases, 6 bases remained unmatched. This CDR3 has 15 residues. For the CDR3, the DNA is TGTGCCAGCAGCTCGTGGCTAGCGGGGACCTACGAGCAGTACTTC. This encodes CASSSWLAGTYEQYF.

The count of this clone is one. The genes are TRBV5-8 and TRBJ1-2, with TRBD1 as a possible D gene (5 bases). The CDR3 is made up of 14 amino acids. Trimming shortened V by 4 bases and J by 6 bases, and 16 bases separated the two germline ends. Germline values: CDR1 SGHTS, CDR2 YDEGEE. CDR3 in DNA: TGTGCCAGCAGCGTAAGGGGTTCTGTTGATGGCTACACCTTC. It is translated as CASSVRGSVDGYTF.

The rearrangement links TRBV5-6 to TRBJ2-1; D could derive from TRBD1 or TRBD2 (5 bases each). Trimming stripped 4 bases from V and 0 bases from J, with 17 bases between. The CDR3 is 17 residues long. Germline CDR1 reads SGHDT; CDR2 reads YYEEEE. The CDR3 loop is CASSPRLGTSSYNEQFF. CDR3 sequence (DNA): TGTGCCAGCAGCCCCAGACTGGGGACGAGCTCCTACAATGAGCAGTTCTTC.

This chain connects TRBV4-1 to TRBJ2-3; D remains unclear. Per germline, CDR1 MGHRA and CDR2 YSYEKL. The V gene lost 3 bases and the J gene lost 1 base, with 11 bases spanning the gap. This CDR3 region has 15 residues. CDR3 protein: CASSQLSQGTDTQYF. DNA for the CDR3: TGCGCCAGCAGCCAGCTTAGCCAGGGCACAGATACGCAGTATTTT.

J is TRBJ2-7 and V is TRBV30, with 7 bases aligning to TRBD2. This CDR3 has 14 amino acids. The germline CDR1 and CDR2 sequences are GTSNPN and SVGIG (reference sequence). V gave up 7 bases and J gave up 4 bases; unmatched junction bases: 13. CDR3 sequence (DNA): TGTGCCTCCAAGGAGCGGGGTTATAAGTACGAGCAGTACTTC. As protein: CASKERGYKYEQYF.

The CDR3: CAIRTGMNTEAFF. CDR3 sequence (DNA): TGTGCCATCAGAACAGGGATGAACACTGAAGCTTTCTTT. The chain couples TRBV10-3 to TRBJ1-1; D might be TRBD1 (6 bases). The CDR3 runs 13 residues. Trimming stripped 6 bases from V and 0 bases from J, with 8 bases between. Per the germline V gene, CDR1 is ENHRY and CDR2 is SYGVKD.

The V and J genes are TRBV7-9 and TRBJ2-1; 13 bases line up with TRBD2. CDR1 is SEHNR, CDR2 FQNEAQ, per germline (reference sequence). The junction had 6 bases not matched to a gene; V was cut back by 5 bases and J by 8 bases. The CDR3 extends over 15 amino acids. The CDR3 DNA is TGTGCCAGCAGCCTACTAGCGGGAGGGGGCGATGAGCAGTTCTTC. It specifies CASSLLAGGGDEQFF.